Listed here are 16 T cell receptor beta chains from one sample, sequenced in a study of Graves' ophthalmopathy and Graves' hyperthyroidism listed by TCRdb under 2018. The run used an Illumina HiSeq 2000. For repertoire sequencing, the TCR beta CDR3 regions were amplified from RNA transcripts. A first-round RT-PCR used HTBI primers with the Qiagen OneStep RT-PCR kit, followed by a second-round multiplex PCR, size selection and purification. TCRdb cleaned the public reads at Q25 with fastp, built clones with MiXCR and kept in-frame beta chains. Every entry covers one CDR3 protein and lists the most common genes and DNA from its rows. The sample yields about 660,000 distinct CDR3 sequences; 35% to 50% were counted once. Around 3.3% of the sample is taken by the ten largest. The sample comprised peripheral blood. These receptors all come from an adult man with Graves' ophthalmopathy.

This clonotype was picked up many times. The chain carries TRBV15 and TRBJ2-7; 10 bases map to TRBD1. This CDR3 comprises 16 residues. Per the germline V gene, CDR1 is LNHNV and CDR2 is YYDKDF (reference sequence). V lost 3 bases to trimming and J lost 6 bases; unmatched junction nucleotides: 11. The chain's CDR3 is CATSSPQGGTGVEQYF. The DNA of the CDR3 is TGTGCCACCAGCAGTCCCCAAGGGGGGACAGGGGTCGAGCAGTACTTC.

The genes are TRBV20-1 and TRBJ2-7, with D possibly TRBD2 on 5 matching bases. CDR1 and CDR2 (germline): DFQATT, SNEGSKA (reference sequence). The CDR3 has 11 amino acids. DNA of the CDR3: TGCAGCTTGGATAGCGTGTACGAGCAGTACTTC. Its translation: CSLDSVYEQYF.

This clonotype has a handful of counts. The rearrangement uses TRBV28 and TRBJ1-2, with D hard to call. CDR3 length: 15 residues. Between the trimmed V and J ends, which lost 2 bases and 8 bases, there was a span of 18 bases. Germline CDR1 MDHEN, CDR2 SYDVKM. Here the CDR3 reads CASSLVAQAQGGYTF. CDR3 coding DNA: TGTGCCAGCAGTTTAGTCGCTCAGGCCCAAGGCGGCTACACCTTC.

This clonotype was counted at least ten times. V gene TRBV19 combines with J gene TRBJ2-1; D perhaps matches TRBD2 (6 bases). CDR1 LNHDA and CDR2 SQIVND come from the germline V gene (reference sequence). The CDR3 has 13 amino acids. Trimming took off 7 bases at V and 7 bases at J, with 14 bases between the two ends. The CDR3 region is CASTSDPGNEQFF. CDR3 nucleotide sequence: TGTGCCAGTACTAGCGACCCGGGGAATGAGCAGTTCTTC.

This clonotype was recorded many times. V and J are TRBV9 and TRBJ1-1; D might be TRBD1 (5 bases). CDR3 length: 14 residues. V was clipped by 0 bases and J by 0 bases, with 6 bases between them. The germline CDR1 and CDR2 sequences are SGDLS and YYNGEE. The CDR3 protein is CASSVGQMNTEAFF. For the CDR3, the DNA is TGTGCCAGCAGCGTAGGACAGATGAACACTGAAGCTTTCTTT.

The sample holds a few counts of this clonotype. This chain links TRBV5-1 with TRBJ2-6, with 12 bases that match TRBD2. V lost 4 bases and J lost 0; bases outside the gene matches: 5. Germline V gives CDR1 SGHRS, CDR2 YFSETQ. This CDR3 contains 18 residues. The CDR3: CASSKGLAGPSGANVLTF. The CDR3 coding sequence is TGCGCCAGCAGCAAGGGACTAGCGGGCCCCTCTGGGGCCAACGTCCTGACTTTC.

This clonotype was observed a single time. This chain links TRBV10-3 with TRBJ1-6; TRBD1 agrees at 10 bases. Per germline, CDR1 ENHRY and CDR2 SYGVKD. This CDR3 is built from 16 residues. J was trimmed by 14 bases and V by 2 bases; bases with no gene match: 12. The CDR3 sequence: CAISEGPGQGPKALHF. CDR3 in DNA: TGTGCCATCAGTGAGGGACCGGGACAGGGGCCCAAAGCCCTCCACTTT.

Notes on this clonotype: At one end the junction does not follow the germline gene, possibly because of a read error. CDR3 region: CAISEPQGMYQPQHF. CDR3 nucleotide sequence: TGTGCCATCAGTGAACCACAGGGGATGTATCAGCCCCAGCATTTT. The chain has TRBV6-1 and TRBJ1-5; 7 bases line up with TRBD1. This CDR3 is 15 amino acids long. The germline gives CDR1 MNHNS, CDR2 SASEGT.

This clonotype showed up many times. The chain combines TRBV7-2 with TRBJ2-5, with a tentative D call TRBD2 (6 bases). V was cut by 1 base and J by 7 bases, with 13 bases left in between. Germline CDR1 and CDR2: SGHTA and FQGNSA. The CDR3 totals 14 residues. Here the CDR3 DNA reads TGTGCCAGCAGCTTAGGAGGGGAGGACGCGACCCAGTACTTC. It encodes CASSLGGEDATQYF. The entire variable domain, with the rest obtained from reference TRBV7-2 and TRBJ2-5, is as follows: GAGVSQSPSNKVTEKGKDVELRCDPISGHTALYWYRQSLGQGLEFLIYFQGNSAPDKSGLPSDRFSAERTGGSVSTLTIQRTQQEDSAVYLCASSLGGEDATQYFGPGTRLLVL.

This clonotype has more than one count but fewer than ten. The chain recombines TRBV19 with TRBJ2-7; TRBD1 aligns across 9 bases. Trimming removed 7 bases from V and 7 bases from J; junction bases left unmatched: 11. CDR3 length equals 14 residues. The germline V gene encodes CDR1 LNHDA and CDR2 SQIVND (reference sequence). Here the CDR3 reads CASTVGQGPGEQYF. CDR3 in DNA: TGTGCCAGTACTGTGGGACAGGGTCCCGGGGAGCAGTACTTC.

This clonotype appeared once. A junction end diverges from the germline sequence, so it may reflect a read error. The chain employs TRBV15 and TRBJ2-7; 9 bases match TRBD1. The CDR3 is 15 residues long. CDR1 is LNHNV and CDR2 is YYDKDF in the germline V gene (reference sequence). The CDR3 loop is CATSNRDRDPYGQYF. The CDR3 region has the DNA TGTGCCACGAGCAACCGGGACAGGGATCCCTACGGGCAGTACTTC.

The chain recombines TRBV30 with TRBJ1-1, with D unresolved. From germline, CDR1 is GTSNPN and CDR2 SVGIG (reference sequence). V was pared by 2 bases and J by 6 bases, with 13 bases between. This CDR3 is built from 13 residues. Here the CDR3 reads CAWSSDGYAEAFF. The CDR3 DNA sequence: TGTGCCTGGAGTTCAGATGGCTACGCTGAAGCTTTCTTT.

The table lists this clonotype with many counts. V usage is TRBV7-3 and J usage is TRBJ2-5, with TRBD2 matching over 10 bases. Trimming at V came to 6 bases and at J to 3 bases, leaving 7 bases not matched to a gene. Germline V gene lookup returns CDR1 SGHTA and CDR2 FQGTGA. The CDR3 totals 15 residues. CDR3 residues: CASSPGTSVEETQYF. The DNA of the CDR3 is TGTGCCAGCAGTCCCGGGACTAGCGTCGAAGAGACCCAGTACTTC. The full variable domain, rest sourced from reference TRBV7-3 and TRBJ2-5, is GAGVSQTPSNKVTEKGKYVELRCDPISGHTALYWYRQSLGQGPEFLIYFQGTGAADDSGLPNDRFFAVRPEGSVSTLKIQRTERGDSAVYLCASSPGTSVEETQYFGPGTRLLVL.

This clonotype was counted many times. The CDR3: CASPLTGNNSPLHF. CDR3 DNA sequence: TGCGCCAGCCCCCTGACAGGGAATAATTCACCCCTCCACTTT. This sequence joins TRBV5-1 and TRBJ1-6, with 7 bases lining up with TRBD1. The CDR3 totals 14 residues. The V segment lost 7 bases and the J segment 5 bases; nucleotides outside the gene matches: 6. Germline-derived CDR1 and CDR2 are SGHRS and YFSETQ.

This clonotype appeared a few times. The chain recombines TRBV7-9 with TRBJ1-1; possibly TRBD1 for D (5 bases). V was shortened by 5 bases and J by 6 bases, with 13 bases between the two germline ends. CDR1 is SEHNR, CDR2 FQNEAQ, per germline (reference sequence). This CDR3 has 13 amino acids. The CDR3 coding sequence is TGTGCCAGCAGCCAAGTAGGGGCGTCTGAAGCTTTCTTT. As protein: CASSQVGASEAFF.

The chain combines TRBV5-1 with TRBJ2-7; 12 bases fit TRBD1. The germline gives CDR1 SGHRS, CDR2 YFSETQ. J was trimmed by 5 bases and V by 2 bases; bases with no gene match: 5. The CDR3 is 15 amino acids. The CDR3 here is CASSLGTGGGDEQYF. The CDR3 DNA reads TGCGCCAGCAGCTTAGGGACAGGGGGCGGTGACGAGCAGTACTTC.